Below, 3 T cell receptor beta chains from the same sample are listed, as sequenced in a study of technical replicates of blood from several donors (dated by TCRdb to about 2017). The library was built by means of the immunoSEQ multiplex PCR assay. As stored in TCRdb, this immuneACCESS dataset retains in-frame rearrangements with V and J assigned. A fraction of the clones does not appear; measured against another copy, unresolved V genes explain less than half of the discrepancy, and the remainder lacks a known reason. The sample yields around 75,000 clones; about 89% were counted once. The top ten constitute approximately 0.28% of the sample. Source material: T cells isolated from PBMCs. The receptor source for this set is a human donor in good health.

The chain couples TRBV6-6 to TRBJ1-5, with D perhaps TRBD1 (6 bases). V dropped 5 bases and J dropped 5 bases, with 16 bases sitting between them. CDR3 length: 15 amino acids. Germline V gene data show CDR1 as MNHNY and CDR2 as SVGAGI (reference sequence). The CDR3 sequence is CASSRNRVLDQPQHF. In nucleotides, the CDR3 is TGTGCCAGCAGTCGAAACAGGGTCTTGGATCAGCCCCAGCATTTT.

The chain employs TRBV5-1 and TRBJ1-1; D is possibly TRBD1 (5 bases). Germline V gene lookup returns CDR1 SGHRS and CDR2 YFSETQ. V shed 0 bases and J shed 10 bases, with 19 bases lying between them. The length of the CDR3 is 15 residues. The CDR3 nucleotides are TGCGCCAGCAGCTTGGAAGCAGTCTGGCCCGGGGGAGCTTTCTTT. The encoded protein is CASSLEAVWPGGAFF.

This clone has more than one count but fewer than ten. The J gene is TRBJ2-2, the V gene TRBV19, with 7 bases aligning to TRBD1. Trimming cost V 5 bases and J 6 bases; bases outside gene matches: 9. The CDR3 is 15 residues long. The germline CDR1 and CDR2 sequences are LNHDA and SQIVND (reference sequence). For the CDR3, the DNA is TGTGCCAGTAGTTACGCCGGGACAGTGGCCGGGGAGCTGTTTTTT. Its protein product is CASSYAGTVAGELFF.